Presented here are 16 T cell receptor beta chains from one specimen sequenced in a study of PD-1 blockade in mismatch repair-deficient tumors. The method was immunoSEQ multiplex PCR; TCRdb's version includes in-frame clones alone and lacks a portion of them. The sample holds about 49,000 clones, over 75% seen once. The sample in question was PBMCs, obtained before pembrolizumab treatment. All receptors derive from an adult with mismatch repair-deficient cancer.

The chain links TRBV30 to TRBJ2-1; weak D call: TRBD2 (6 bases). This CDR3 region has 12 residues. V lost 1 base, J lost 7 bases, and 8 bases lay in between. Looked up from germline, CDR1 is GTSNPN and CDR2 is SVGIG (reference sequence). CDR3 nucleotides: TGTGCCTGGAGTGGGGACTCGAATGAGCAGTTCTTC. Translated: CAWSGDSNEQFF.

The rearrangement uses TRBV7-8 and TRBJ2-2; no reliable D call. The CDR3 extends over 12 amino acids. Trimming removed 11 bases from V and 4 bases from J, with 11 bases in between. Germline loops: CDR1 SGHVS, CDR2 FQNEAQ. The CDR3 sequence: CAVSWGTGELFF. In DNA form, the CDR3 reads TGTGCCGTCTCTTGGGGCACCGGGGAGCTGTTTTTT.

This chain joins TRBV18 and TRBJ1-1; no definite D call. There are 13 residues in the CDR3. The V end lost 0 bases, the J end lost 6 bases, and 8 bases lay between the germline ends. Looked up from germline, CDR1 is KGHSH and CDR2 is LQKENI. The DNA for the CDR3 is TGTGCCAGCTCACCACCGGCTCTGTCTGAAGCTTTCTTT. Translated, it gives CASSPPALSEAFF.

The V gene is TRBV5-4, the J gene TRBJ2-3; 8 positions agree with TRBD1. From germline, CDR1 is SGHNT and CDR2 YYREEE (reference sequence). V shed 5 bases and J 2 bases; nucleotides not matched to a gene: 10. This CDR3 region has 16 residues. Here the CDR3 DNA reads TGTGCCAGCAGTCACCCGGACAGGGCTCTCACAGATACGCAGTATTTT. It encodes CASSHPDRALTDTQYF.

This clone was seen a single time. This sequence joins TRBV5-6 and TRBJ1-2, with a weak D call TRBD1 (5 bases). V was shortened by 0 bases and J by 7 bases, with 16 bases between the two germline ends. CDR3 length: 15 amino acids. Germline-derived CDR1 and CDR2 are SGHDT and YYEEEE. CDR3 region: CASSLVGGNMGGYTF. The CDR3 DNA reads as TGTGCCAGCAGCTTGGTGGGGGGAAACATGGGTGGCTACACCTTC. Using reference TRBV5-6 and TRBJ1-2 for the parts outside the CDR3, the full variable domain is DAGVTQSPTHLIKTRGQQVTLRCSPKSGHDTVSWYQQALGQGPQFIFQYYEEEERQRGNFPDRFSGHQFPNYSSELNVNALLLGDSALYLCASSLVGGNMGGYTFGSGTRLTVV.

The CDR3: CASSDTYGYTF. CDR3 bases: TGTGCCAGCAGTGACACCTATGGCTACACCTTC. The genes are TRBV6-5 and TRBJ1-2; D not certain. The CDR3 is 11 residues long. V shed 5 bases and J shed 4 bases, with 5 bases lying between them. Germline loops: CDR1 MNHEY, CDR2 SVGAGI.

The chain uses TRBV7-3 and TRBJ2-1, with 16 bases lining up with TRBD2. Germline CDR1 is SGHTA and CDR2 is FQGTGA. The CDR3 contains 18 residues. V gave up 2 bases and J gave up 5 bases; unmatched junction bases: 6. The CDR3 reads CASSLGHGTSGRDNEQFF. The CDR3 DNA reads as TGTGCCAGCAGCTTAGGCCACGGGACTAGCGGGAGGGACAATGAGCAGTTCTTC.

The chain uses TRBV2 and TRBJ2-2, with 8 bases identical to TRBD2. Germline V gene lookup returns CDR1 SNHLY and CDR2 FYNNEI. The CDR3 covers 15 residues. Trimming cost V 8 bases and J 5 bases; bases outside gene matches: 10. As DNA, the CDR3 is TGTGCCAGCGGAGGGGGGGGACTAGAGACCGGGGAGCTGTTTTTT. Translating gives CASGGGGLETGELFF.

The chain employs TRBV5-1 and TRBJ2-5; TRBD2 agrees at 7 bases. Trimming at V came to 2 bases and at J to 3 bases, leaving 10 bases not matched to a gene. The CDR3 sequence is 16 residues long. Germline lookup yields CDR1 SGHRS and CDR2 YFSETQ. Here the CDR3 reads CASSFMPGGGEETQYF. DNA of the CDR3: TGCGCCAGCAGCTTTATGCCGGGAGGAGGGGAAGAGACCCAGTACTTC. The variable domain in full, with the rest retrieved from reference TRBV5-1 and TRBJ2-5, is KAGVTQTPRYLIKTRGQQVTLSCSPISGHRSVSWYQQTPGQGLQFLFEYFSETQRNKGNFPGRFSGRQFSNSRSEMNVSTLELGDSALYLCASSFMPGGGEETQYFGPGTRLLVL.

V gene TRBV5-1 combines with J gene TRBJ2-3, with a tentative D call TRBD1 (6 bases). The V end lost 3 bases, the J end lost 0 bases, and 11 bases lay between the germline ends. This CDR3 contains 15 residues. Looked up from germline, CDR1 is SGHRS and CDR2 is YFSETQ. The CDR3 bases are TGCGCCAGCAGCTGGGGACATTTCAGCACAGATACGCAGTATTTT. This gives the protein CASSWGHFSTDTQYF.

This chain links TRBV15 with TRBJ2-7, with 11 bases lining up with TRBD1. CDR3 length equals 16 residues. Germline V gives CDR1 LNHNV, CDR2 YYDKDF (reference sequence). V gave up 2 bases and J gave up 4 bases; unmatched junction bases: 7. The CDR3 nucleotides are TGTGCCACCAGCAGATCAGGACAGGGGGCGGCGTACGAGCAGTACTTC. The encoded protein is CATSRSGQGAAYEQYF. Drawing the rest from reference TRBV15 and TRBJ2-7, the complete variable domain is DAMVIQNPRYQVTQFGKPVTLSCSQTLNHNVMYWYQQKSSQAPKLLFHYYDKDFNNEADTPDNFQSRRPNTSFCFLDIRSPGLGDTAMYLCATSRSGQGAAYEQYFGPGTRLTVT.

V gene TRBV6-6 combines with J gene TRBJ2-7; tentative D call: TRBD1 (5 bases). Germline values: CDR1 MNHNY, CDR2 SVGAGI (reference sequence). The CDR3 is 13 amino acids. The V and J ends lost 7 bases and 6 bases respectively, with 16 bases between them. The CDR3: CASMGRAFVEQYF. CDR3 coding DNA: TGTGCCAGCATGGGCAGGGCTTTCGTCGAGCAGTACTTC.

The chain is built from TRBV29-1 and TRBJ1-5, with TRBD1 identical over 10 bases. Germline CDR1 and CDR2: SQVTM and ANQGSEA. V shed 6 bases and J 0 bases; nucleotides not matched to a gene: 14. This CDR3 spans 18 amino acids. This CDR3 reads CSVEPGQGLADSNQPQHF. In DNA, the CDR3 is TGCAGCGTGGAGCCGGGACAGGGGCTGGCCGATAGCAATCAGCCCCAGCATTTT. Full variable domain (remainder filled in from reference TRBV29-1 and TRBJ1-5): SAVISQKPSRDICQRGTSLTIQCQVDSQVTMMFWYRQQPGQSLTLIATANQGSEATYESGFVIDKFPISRPNLTFSTLTVSNMSPEDSSIYLCSVEPGQGLADSNQPQHFGDGTRLSIL.

The genes are TRBV7-6 and TRBJ2-7, with TRBD2 identical over 8 bases. J lost 7 bases, V lost 5 bases, and 16 bases had no gene match. Germline V CDR1 and CDR2: SGHVS, FNYEAQ. The CDR3 sequence is 16 residues long. This chain's CDR3 is CASSLGLALLGEEQYF. CDR3 nucleotide sequence: TGTGCCAGCAGCCTTGGACTAGCCCTCCTTGGAGAGGAGCAGTACTTC.

There are a few counts of this clone. This chain joins TRBV10-3 and TRBJ1-1; D unresolved. The V gene lost 6 bases and the J gene lost 1 base, with 15 bases spanning the gap. The CDR3 loop spans 15 amino acids. The germline CDR1 and CDR2 sequences are ENHRY and SYGVKD. Here the CDR3 DNA reads TGTGCCATCAGGACGAACGTGGGCGGGAACACTGAAGCTTTCTTT. Residues: CAIRTNVGGNTEAFF.

V and J are TRBV7-6 and TRBJ2-1, with 14 nucleotides matching TRBD2. This CDR3 region has 16 residues. The J segment lost 6 bases and the V segment lost 0 bases, leaving 1 base of the junction unmatched. Germline V CDR1 and CDR2: SGHVS, FNYEAQ. In DNA form, the CDR3 reads TGTGCCAGCAGCTTAGCGACTAGCGGGAGGGCCAATGAGCAGTTCTTC. Translated: CASSLATSGRANEQFF. Looking up the rest from reference TRBV7-6 and TRBJ2-1 gives the full variable domain: GAGVSQSPRYKVTKRGQDVALRCDPISGHVSLYWYRQALGQGPEFLTYFNYEAQQDKSGLPNDRFSAERPEGSISTLTIQRTEQRDSAMYRCASSLATSGRANEQFFGPGTRLTVL.